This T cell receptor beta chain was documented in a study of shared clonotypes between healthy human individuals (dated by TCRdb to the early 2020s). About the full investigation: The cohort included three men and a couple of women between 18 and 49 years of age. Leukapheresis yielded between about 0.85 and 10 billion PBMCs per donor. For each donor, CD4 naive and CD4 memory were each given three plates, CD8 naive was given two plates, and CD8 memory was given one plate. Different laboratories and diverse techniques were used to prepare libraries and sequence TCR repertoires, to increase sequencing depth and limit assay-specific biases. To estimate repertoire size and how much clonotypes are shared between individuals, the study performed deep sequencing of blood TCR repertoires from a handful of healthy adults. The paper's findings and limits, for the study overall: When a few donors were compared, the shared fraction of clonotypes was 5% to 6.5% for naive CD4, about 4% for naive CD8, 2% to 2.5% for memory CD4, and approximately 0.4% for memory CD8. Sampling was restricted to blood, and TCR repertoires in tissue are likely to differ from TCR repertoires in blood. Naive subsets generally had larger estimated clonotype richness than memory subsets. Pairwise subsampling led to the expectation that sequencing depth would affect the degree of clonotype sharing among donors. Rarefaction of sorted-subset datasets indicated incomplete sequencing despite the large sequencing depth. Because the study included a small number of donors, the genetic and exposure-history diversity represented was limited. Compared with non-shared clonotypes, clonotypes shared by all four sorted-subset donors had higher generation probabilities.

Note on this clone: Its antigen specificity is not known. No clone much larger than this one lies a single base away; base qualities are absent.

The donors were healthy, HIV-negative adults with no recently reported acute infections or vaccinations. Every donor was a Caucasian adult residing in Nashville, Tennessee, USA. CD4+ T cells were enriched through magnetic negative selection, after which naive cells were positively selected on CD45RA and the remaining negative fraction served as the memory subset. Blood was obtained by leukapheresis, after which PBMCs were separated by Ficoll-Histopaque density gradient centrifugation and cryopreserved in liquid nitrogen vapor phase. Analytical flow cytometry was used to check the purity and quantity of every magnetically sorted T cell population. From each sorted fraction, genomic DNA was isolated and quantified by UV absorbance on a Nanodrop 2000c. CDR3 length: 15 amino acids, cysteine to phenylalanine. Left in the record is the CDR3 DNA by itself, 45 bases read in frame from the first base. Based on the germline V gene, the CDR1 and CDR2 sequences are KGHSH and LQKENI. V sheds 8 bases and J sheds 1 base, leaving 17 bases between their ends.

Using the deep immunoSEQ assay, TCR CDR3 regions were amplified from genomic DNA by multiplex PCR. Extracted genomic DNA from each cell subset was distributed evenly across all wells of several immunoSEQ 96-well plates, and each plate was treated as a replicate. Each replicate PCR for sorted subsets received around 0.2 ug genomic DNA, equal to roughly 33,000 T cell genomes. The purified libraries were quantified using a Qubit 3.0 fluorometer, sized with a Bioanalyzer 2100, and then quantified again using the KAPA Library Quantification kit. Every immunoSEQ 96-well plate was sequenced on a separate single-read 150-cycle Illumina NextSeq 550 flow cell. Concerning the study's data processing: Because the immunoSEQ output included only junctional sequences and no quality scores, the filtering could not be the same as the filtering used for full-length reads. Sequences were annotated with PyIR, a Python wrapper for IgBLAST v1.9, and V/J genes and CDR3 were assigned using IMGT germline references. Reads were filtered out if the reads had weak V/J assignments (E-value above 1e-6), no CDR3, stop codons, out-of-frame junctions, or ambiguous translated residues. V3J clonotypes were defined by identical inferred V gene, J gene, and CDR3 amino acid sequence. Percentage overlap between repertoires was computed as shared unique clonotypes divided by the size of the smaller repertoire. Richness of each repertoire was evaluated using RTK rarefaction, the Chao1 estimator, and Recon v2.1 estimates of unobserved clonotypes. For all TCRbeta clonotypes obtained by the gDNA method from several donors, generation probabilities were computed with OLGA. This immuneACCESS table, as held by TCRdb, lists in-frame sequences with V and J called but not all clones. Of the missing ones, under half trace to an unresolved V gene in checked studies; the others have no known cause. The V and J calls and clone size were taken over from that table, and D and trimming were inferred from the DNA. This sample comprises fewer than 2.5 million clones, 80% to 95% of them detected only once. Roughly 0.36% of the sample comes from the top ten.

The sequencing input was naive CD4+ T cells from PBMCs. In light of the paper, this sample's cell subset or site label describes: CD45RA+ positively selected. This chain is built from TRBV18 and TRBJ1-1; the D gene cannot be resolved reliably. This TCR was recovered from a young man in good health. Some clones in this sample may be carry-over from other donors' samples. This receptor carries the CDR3 CASQTVGGGNTEAFF. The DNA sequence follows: TGTGCCAGCCAAACCGTGGGAGGTGGGAACACTGAAGCTTTCTTT.